The rows below give T cell receptor beta chains drawn from one sample of a study of T cells in Graves' hyperthyroidism and ophthalmopathy. TCRdb passed the multiplex PCR reads through MiXCR, listing each CDR3 protein once. The sample consists of hundreds of thousands of distinct CDR3 sequences, around 39% of them appearing once. The source material was blood. The receptors here all came from a man between 18 and 35 years old with Graves' hyperthyroidism. Both conserved end residues are part of each CDR3. D genes are given only for firm matches. Not all rows give a size; the values are once, few, many and, for expanded clones, a class.

size	J	V	D	DNA	CDR3
-	TRBJ1-1	TRBV4-1	-	TGTGCCAGCAGTTCGATACAGGGGAACACTGAAGCTTTCTTT	CASSSIQGNTEAFF
few	TRBJ2-7	TRBV5-4	-	TGTGCCAGCAGCAGACGGGACTTCTCTCCCGAGCAGTACTTC	CASSRRDFSPEQYF
many	TRBJ2-5	TRBV2	-	TGTGCCAGCAGTTTGCTTTCGGAGACCCAGTACTTC	CASSLLSETQYF
few	TRBJ2-2	TRBV29-1	-	TGCAGCGTTGAATGGGAGTCCGGGGAGCTGTTTTTT	CSVEWESGELFF
-	TRBJ1-4	TRBV10-3	-	TGTGCCATCAGTGAGTCGGTTCGGGCTAATGAAAAACTGTTTTTT	CAISESVRANEKLFF
many	TRBJ2-5	TRBV29-1	-	TGCAGCGTTGACTGGGACTCCGAAGAGACCCAGTACTTC	CSVDWDSEETQYF
few	TRBJ1-4	TRBV6-5	-	TGTGCCAGCAGTTACGGACTACAGGCGGAGAAACTGTTTTTT	CASSYGLQAEKLFF
-	TRBJ1-2	TRBV7-8	-	TGTGCCAGCAGCTTAGCGGGGGCTGGCTATGGCCACACCTTC	CASSLAGAGYGHTF
-	TRBJ2-3	TRBV7-6	TRBD2	TGTGCCAGCAGCCCCCGACTAGCGGGAGTGGGAGATACGCAGTATTTT	CASSPRLAGVGDTQYF
-	TRBJ1-2	TRBV12-3/TRBV12-4	-	TGTGCCATGCGGGGGGAGCCTGGAAACACCTTC	CAMRGEPGNTF
-	TRBJ2-7	TRBV4-2	TRBD1	TGTGCCAGCAGCTCACAGGGGGCAACCTACAAGCAGTACTTC	CASSSQGATYKQYF
many	TRBJ2-7	TRBV15	-	TGTGCCACCACCAACCGGGAAGGGACCGAGCAGTACTTC	CATTNREGTEQYF
many	TRBJ1-1	TRBV20-1	-	TGCAGTGTTCAGCGCGGGCCCGTGGGAGCTTTCTTT	CSVQRGPVGAFF
-	TRBJ2-6	TRBV6-1	TRBD2	TGTGCCAGCAGACAATTAGCGGGAGGGGGCGCTGGGGCCAACGTCCTGACTTTC	CASRQLAGGGAGANVLTF
many	TRBJ1-6	TRBV19	-	TGTGCCAGTCGGTATGGGCGGGGAACCAATTCACCCCTCCACTTT	CASRYGRGTNSPLHF
-	TRBJ2-5	TRBV9	TRBD2	TGTGCCAGCAGCGGTCAGGGCTCGGCGGGAGAGGCCCAGTACTTC	CASSGQGSAGEAQYF
-	TRBJ2-7	TRBV10-2	-	TGCGCCAGCAGCCAAGATTTGGAGCCGAAAGGGGAGCAGTACTTC	CASSQDLEPKGEQYF
many	TRBJ1-1	TRBV14	-	TGTGCCAGCAGCCCAAGGGTTGCGGCTGAAGCTTTCTTT	CASSPRVAAEAFF
many	TRBJ1-2	TRBV5-7	-	TGTGCCAGCAGCCCGAGGGAGTCGAGTGGTAGGAGCTACACCTTC	CASSPRESSGRSYTF
-	TRBJ1-1	TRBV6-5	-	TGTGCCAGCACCTACGGGGGGAACACTGAAGCTTTCTTT	CASTYGGNTEAFF
-	TRBJ1-1	TRBV5-1	-	TGCGCCAGCAGCTTGGGGGGCGAGGGTGAAGCTTTCTTT	CASSLGGEGEAFF
few	TRBJ2-7	TRBV10-3	-	TGTGCCAGCAGTGAAATGGGGGTTTACGAGCAGTACTTC	CASSEMGVYEQYF
-	TRBJ2-5	TRBV20-1	TRBD1	TGCAGTGCCACCAACACAGGGGTGGGAGAGACCCAGTACTTC	CSATNTGVGETQYF
once	TRBJ2-7	TRBV11-2	TRBD2	TGTGCCAGCAGTGAAGGGGCTAGCGGGGATCTGAGCTCCTACGAGCAGTACTTC	CASSEGASGDLSSYEQYF
-	TRBJ1-1	TRBV29-1	-	TGCAGCTTAGTTACGGCCGATCGGGACACTGAAGCTTTCTTT	CSLVTADRDTEAFF
many	TRBJ1-2	TRBV5-4	-	TGTGCCAGCAGCTTGCAGGGTGCCGGTTATGGCTACACCTTC	CASSLQGAGYGYTF
-	TRBJ2-3	TRBV10-3	-	TGTGCCATCAGTGAGTCGAACGGGGAGTCAGATACGCAGTATTTT	CAISESNGESDTQYF
once	TRBJ2-5	TRBV2	TRBD1	TGTGCCAGCGGGACAGGGACGGCAGAGACCCAGTACTTC	CASGTGTAETQYF
-	TRBJ1-4	TRBV7-9	-	TGTGCCAGCAGCCGATACCCCGATGGGGAGGATGAAAAACTGTTTTTT	CASSRYPDGEDEKLFF
few	TRBJ2-5	TRBV5-1	TRBD1	TGCGCCAGCAGCTTGGAACCAGGGGGCCAAGAGACCCAGTACTTC	CASSLEPGGQETQYF